Presented here are 2 T cell receptor beta chains from one specimen sequenced in a study of technical replicates of blood from a few donors. Repertoires were generated with immunoSEQ multiplex PCR, while TCRdb's copy carries only in-frame clones and drops some. This table has under 80,000 clones, roughly 94% appearing once. The sequencing input was T cells isolated from PBMCs. The receptors were gathered from a human donor in good health.

This rearrangement joins TRBV6-5 to TRBJ2-1; 14 bases agree with TRBD2. The ends lost 7 bases at V and 7 bases at J; junction bases unmatched: 6. The germline V gene encodes CDR1 MNHEY and CDR2 SVGAGI. CDR3 length: 15 residues. This CDR3 reads CASIRTSGRSNEQFF. CDR3 DNA sequence: TGTGCCAGCATTCGGACTAGCGGGAGGAGTAATGAGCAGTTCTTC.

V usage is TRBV10-2 and J usage is TRBJ1-5, with 7 bases aligning to TRBD1. The CDR3 extends over 16 amino acids. Germline CDR1 and CDR2: WSHSY and SAAADI. The J segment lost 0 bases and the V segment lost 6 bases, leaving 8 bases of the junction unmatched. CDR3 coding DNA: TGCGCCAGCAGGGGCAGGGGGAACTATAGCAATCAGCCCCAGCATTTT. Translating it yields CASRGRGNYSNQPQHF.